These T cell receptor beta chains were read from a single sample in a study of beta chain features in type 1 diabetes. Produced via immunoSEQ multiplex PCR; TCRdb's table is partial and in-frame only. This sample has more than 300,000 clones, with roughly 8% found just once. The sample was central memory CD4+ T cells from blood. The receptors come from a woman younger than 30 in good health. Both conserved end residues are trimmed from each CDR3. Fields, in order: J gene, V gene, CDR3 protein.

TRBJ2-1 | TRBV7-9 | ASSGTNNEQF
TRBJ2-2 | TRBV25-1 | ASNPAGGSGELF
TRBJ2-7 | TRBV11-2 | ASSLVASLGSEQY
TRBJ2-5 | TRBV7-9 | ASSLGSQGAGETQY
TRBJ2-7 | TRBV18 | ASSPRREPGEWQY
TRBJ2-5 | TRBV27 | ASRKTGVVETQY
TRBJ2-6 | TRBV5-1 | ASSFSRTGANVLT
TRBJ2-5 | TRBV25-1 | ASSERRTATIQETQY
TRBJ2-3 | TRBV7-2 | ASGKLAGDTDTQY
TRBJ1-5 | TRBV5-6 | ASSLTTGGLRQPQH
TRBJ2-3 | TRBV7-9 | ASSHRADTQY
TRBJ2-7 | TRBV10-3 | AIRRGGQSYEQY
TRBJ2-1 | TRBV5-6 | ASSRGWNEQF
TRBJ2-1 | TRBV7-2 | ASSLSGGGTGFEQF
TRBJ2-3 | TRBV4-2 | ASSLGQGFDYTQY
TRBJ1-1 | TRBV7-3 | ASSLTPNTEAF
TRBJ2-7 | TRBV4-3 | ASSQDFRGKRY
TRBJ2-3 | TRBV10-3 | AISETSGRAWDTQY
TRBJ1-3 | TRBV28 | ASSLTGQPGNTIY
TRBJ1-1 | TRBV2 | ASKGVGGADTEAF
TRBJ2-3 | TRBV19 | ASSDRGSDTQY
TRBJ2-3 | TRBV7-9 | ASSFITGRTDTQY
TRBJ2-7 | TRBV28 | ASTLEHSLYEQY
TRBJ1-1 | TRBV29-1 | SVVGDTEAF
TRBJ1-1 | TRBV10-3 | AISQDKNTEAF
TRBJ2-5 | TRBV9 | ASSSGTIQETQY
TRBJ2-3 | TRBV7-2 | ASSFWGQGTDTQY
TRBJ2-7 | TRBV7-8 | ASSRMKAALHEQY
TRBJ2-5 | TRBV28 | ASSLFPMRAQETQY
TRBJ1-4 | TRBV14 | ASSPNRGRNEKLF
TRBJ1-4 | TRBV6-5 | ASTPSAGEEKLF
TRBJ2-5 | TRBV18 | ASSFSSQETQY
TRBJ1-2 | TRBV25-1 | ASSEDRVGYT
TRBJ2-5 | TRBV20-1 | SAKPEETQY
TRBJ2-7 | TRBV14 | ASSLTSTGSTEQY
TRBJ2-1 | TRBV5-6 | ASSLEVLAGGSEQF
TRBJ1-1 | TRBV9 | ASSSQGHRGTEAF
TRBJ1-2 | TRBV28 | ASSLPHGQGGGYT
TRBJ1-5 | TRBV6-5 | ASHNGVQPQH